Below are 28 T cell receptor beta chains sequenced from a single sample in a study of PD-1 blockade in classical Hodgkin lymphoma. The method was immunoSEQ multiplex PCR; TCRdb's version includes in-frame clones alone and lacks a portion of them. Of approximately 28,000 clones listed, around 79% are singletons. Time point denoted: cycle 4 day 1 (C4D1), after more than 5 weeks of nivolumab. Patients all relapsed after autologous stem cell transplantation, and there was variation in brentuximab vedotin exposure. Researchers report purifying CD4+ T cells from thawed PBMCs by magnetic negative selection. The sample consisted of CD4+ T cells from blood, taken before the fourth cycle of nivolumab. Receptors were obtained from a human donor with classical Hodgkin lymphoma.

This clone was counted only a few times. The CDR3 here is CASSTGASPLHF. DNA for the CDR3: TGTGCCAGCAGCACCGGGGCTTCACCCCTCCACTTT. The chain has TRBV27 and TRBJ1-6; perhaps TRBD1 as D (5 bases). The CDR3 loop spans 12 amino acids. Looked up from germline, CDR1 is MNHEY and CDR2 is SMNVEV (reference sequence). V was pared by 6 bases and J by 9 bases, with 9 bases between.

The chain carries TRBV11-2 and TRBJ2-7; 10 positions match TRBD2. The CDR3 is 15 residues long. The germline gives CDR1 SGHAT, CDR2 FQNNGV. V lost 4 bases to trimming and J lost 2 bases; unmatched junction nucleotides: 5. DNA of the CDR3: TGTGCCAGCAGCTGGAGCGGGGGGGGGACCTACGAGCAGTACTTC. Translating gives CASSWSGGGTYEQYF.

This rearrangement joins TRBV29-1 to TRBJ2-7; either TRBD1 or TRBD2 may supply D (8 bases each). The V and J ends lost 4 bases and 2 bases respectively, with 33 bases between them. The CDR3 covers 20 residues. Per germline, CDR1 SQVTM and CDR2 ANQGSEA. Here the CDR3 reads CSVVDRERARGSGTTYEQYF. In DNA form, the CDR3 reads TGCAGCGTTGTGGACAGGGAAAGGGCAAGGGGTAGCGGGACGACCTACGAGCAGTACTTC.

V and J are TRBV5-5 and TRBJ2-1, with D tentatively TRBD2 (5 bases). CDR3 size: 15 residues. Germline-derived CDR1 and CDR2 are SGHKS and YYEKEE (reference sequence). V lost 0 bases to trimming and J lost 0 bases, with 7 bases between them. CDR3 sequence reads: CASSLDGDSYNEQFF. The DNA of the CDR3 is TGTGCCAGCAGCTTGGACGGGGACTCCTACAATGAGCAGTTCTTC.

The rearrangement uses TRBV6-5 and TRBJ2-5, with 7 bases fitting TRBD2. Unmatched junction bases numbered 4, after V lost 2 bases and J lost 4 bases. The CDR3 has 14 residues. The germline V gene encodes CDR1 MNHEY and CDR2 SVGAGI. The CDR3 sequence is CASSYGGVGETQYF. CDR3 in DNA: TGTGCCAGCAGTTACGGGGGGGTGGGAGAGACCCAGTACTTC.

This chain connects TRBV14 to TRBJ1-1; the D gene is possibly TRBD1 (6 bases). Germline values: CDR1 SGHDN, CDR2 FVKESK. V was pared by 4 bases and J by 5 bases, with 17 bases between. This CDR3 contains 15 residues. DNA of the CDR3: TGTGCCAGCAGCCCCCTTCTATCAGGGGATACTGAAGCTTTCTTT. Translating gives CASSPLLSGDTEAFF.

This clone was seen a single time. The J gene is TRBJ2-4, the V gene TRBV6-5; possible D gene TRBD2, 6 bases. Germline-derived CDR1 and CDR2 are MNHEY and SVGAGI. Trimming stripped 2 bases from V and 6 bases from J, with 11 bases between. The CDR3 covers 14 residues. This CDR3 is CASSYEGLRNIQYF. Written as DNA, the CDR3 is TGTGCCAGCAGTTACGAGGGACTGCGAAACATTCAGTACTTC.

This clone was recorded only once. The rearrangement joins TRBV4-1 to TRBJ2-1, with TRBD1 identical over 8 bases. V gave up 0 bases and J gave up 7 bases; unmatched junction bases: 14. The germline CDR1 and CDR2 sequences are MGHRA and YSYEKL. CDR3 size: 18 residues. The CDR3 DNA reads as TGCGCCAGCAGCCAAGATATCGTAGACAGGGGAGTTCGAAATGAGCAGTTCTTC. It is translated as CASSQDIVDRGVRNEQFF.

The chain links TRBV6-5 to TRBJ2-4; the D gene is possibly TRBD1 (5 bases). Between the trimmed V and J ends, which lost 0 bases and 8 bases, there was a span of 14 bases. From germline, CDR1 is MNHEY and CDR2 SVGAGI. The CDR3 is 15 amino acids. The CDR3 loop reads CASSYSTLVGDIQYF. Here the CDR3 DNA reads TGTGCCAGCAGTTACTCGACCCTAGTAGGGGACATTCAGTACTTC.

The chain joins TRBV5-5 to TRBJ1-2, with D possibly being TRBD1 (5 bases). The V gene lost 1 base and the J gene lost 7 bases, with 14 bases spanning the gap. Germline V gives CDR1 SGHKS, CDR2 YYEKEE (reference sequence). This CDR3 is 14 amino acids long. CDR3 sequence (DNA): TGTGCCAGCAGCTTGTTGGTCGGGGGGTCTGGCTACACCTTC. It specifies CASSLLVGGSGYTF.

V gene TRBV5-5 combines with J gene TRBJ2-7, with 11 bases aligning to TRBD1. The germline gives CDR1 SGHKS, CDR2 YYEKEE (reference sequence). This CDR3 has 15 residues. The ends lost 5 bases at V and 6 bases at J; junction bases unmatched: 10. This CDR3 is CASRGGEDRGPEQYF. Here the CDR3 DNA reads TGTGCCAGCAGAGGGGGGGAGGACAGGGGGCCCGAGCAGTACTTC.

The genes are TRBV5-1 and TRBJ2-7; perhaps D is TRBD1 or TRBD2 (6 bases each). Trimming took off 0 bases at V and 5 bases at J, with 12 bases between the two ends. The CDR3 loop spans 14 amino acids. Germline V gene lookup returns CDR1 SGHRS and CDR2 YFSETQ. The chain's CDR3 is CASSLAGGRDEQYF. The CDR3 coding sequence is TGCGCCAGCAGCTTGGCCGGGGGCCGCGACGAGCAGTACTTC.

The J gene is TRBJ2-3, the V gene TRBV5-1; D gene uncertain. This CDR3 is 14 amino acids long. Per the germline V gene, CDR1 is SGHRS and CDR2 is YFSETQ. V was trimmed by 1 base and J by 7 bases, leaving 13 bases between them. The CDR3 DNA sequence: TGCGCCAGCAGCTTGAACTTGGGTAGTTATACGCAGTATTTT. Its translation: CASSLNLGSYTQYF.

The chain joins TRBV6-4 to TRBJ2-3; unclear D gene. V was pared by 8 bases and J by 2 bases, with 14 bases between. This CDR3 is built from 14 residues. The germline CDR1 and CDR2 sequences are MRHNA and SNTAGT. The CDR3 is CASAAGLSTDTQYF. CDR3 coding DNA: TGTGCCAGCGCAGCCGGGCTGTCCACAGATACGCAGTATTTT.

This chain joins TRBV7-9 and TRBJ1-3; D gene unclear. The CDR3 runs to 15 residues. Germline CDR1 reads SEHNR; CDR2 reads FQNEAQ (reference sequence). V lost 4 bases and J lost 4, with 14 bases in between. The CDR3 sequence is CASSYLGESGNTIYF. The CDR3 nucleotides are TGTGCCAGCAGCTACCTCGGGGAGTCCGGAAACACCATATATTTT.

The chain joins TRBV7-9 to TRBJ2-7; TRBD1 matches at 10 bases. The germline V gene has CDR1 SEHNR and CDR2 FQNEAQ (reference sequence). V was pared by 3 bases and J by 0 bases, with 5 bases of the junction left unmatched. The CDR3 covers 16 residues. The CDR3 sequence is CASSLKGTGVSYEQYF. CDR3 bases: TGTGCCAGCAGCTTGAAAGGGACAGGGGTCTCCTACGAGCAGTACTTC.

The gene calls are TRBV2 and TRBJ2-4; D unresolved. The CDR3 spans 14 residues. With 8 bases removed from V and 0 bases from J, the gap between germline ends came to 11 bases. Germline CDR1 reads SNHLY; CDR2 reads FYNNEI. The CDR3, as DNA: TGTGCCAGCGTCCAGAGCATAGCCAAAAACATTCAGTACTTC. It translates to CASVQSIAKNIQYF.

This chain connects TRBV5-1 to TRBJ2-1; D not certain. The CDR3 is 17 residues long. With 3 bases removed from V and 2 bases from J, the gap between germline ends came to 18 bases. The V gene's germline CDR1 is SGHRS and CDR2 YFSETQ. This CDR3 reads CASSSLSTVGTYNEQFF. CDR3 in DNA: TGCGCCAGCAGCTCCCTCTCTACAGTTGGAACCTACAATGAGCAGTTCTTC.

V usage is TRBV27 and J usage is TRBJ2-7, with 10 nucleotides matching TRBD2. The CDR3 is made up of 15 amino acids. The junction had 6 bases not matched to a gene; V was cut back by 0 bases and J by 7 bases. Germline V gene data show CDR1 as MNHEY and CDR2 as SMNVEV (reference sequence). CDR3 DNA: TGTGCCAGCAGTTTATCCCGACTAGCGGGCAGTGAGCAGTACTTC. It yields the protein CASSLSRLAGSEQYF.

V gene TRBV10-3 combines with J gene TRBJ2-3; 11 bases line up with TRBD2. The germline V gene has CDR1 ENHRY and CDR2 SYGVKD. V lost 6 bases to trimming and J lost 0 bases; unmatched junction nucleotides: 14. The CDR3 length is 19 residues. The CDR3 here is CAIRGILETSGESTDTQYF. The CDR3 DNA reads as TGTGCCATCAGAGGCATCTTGGAGACTAGCGGGGAAAGCACAGATACGCAGTATTTT.

The chain links TRBV27 to TRBJ2-7; 9 bases align to TRBD2. There are 14 residues in the CDR3. Unmatched junction bases numbered 5, after V lost 5 bases and J lost 3 bases. Germline lookup yields CDR1 MNHEY and CDR2 SMNVEV (reference sequence). This chain's CDR3 is CASSAGLALYEQYF. Here the CDR3 DNA reads TGTGCCAGCAGTGCGGGACTAGCCCTCTACGAGCAGTACTTC.

The rearrangement links TRBV18 to TRBJ1-3; D gene unclear. The CDR3 loop spans 14 amino acids. V was pared by 3 bases and J by 2 bases, with 8 bases between. Per germline, CDR1 KGHSH and CDR2 LQKENI. CDR3: CASSPPGAGNTIYF. Here the CDR3 DNA reads TGTGCCAGCTCACCCCCGGGAGCTGGAAACACCATATATTTT.

This chain links TRBV11-2 with TRBJ2-3; 8 bases are a match to TRBD2. Trimming took 6 bases from V and 3 from J; bases not matched to a gene: 8. CDR1 SGHAT and CDR2 FQNNGV come from the germline V gene. This CDR3 has 15 residues. The CDR3 here is CASSATSGGTDTQYF. The DNA of the CDR3 is TGTGCCAGCAGTGCTACTAGCGGAGGAACAGATACGCAGTATTTT. The complete variable domain, with remaining parts taken from reference TRBV11-2 and TRBJ2-3, reads EAGVAQSPRYKIIEKRQSVAFWCNPISGHATLYWYQQILGQGPKLLIQFQNNGVVDDSQLPKDRFSAERLKGVDSTLKIQPAKLEDSAVYLCASSATSGGTDTQYFGPGTRLTVL.

The rearrangement joins TRBV19 to TRBJ2-7; tentatively, D is TRBD1 (6 bases). From germline, CDR1 is LNHDA and CDR2 SQIVND (reference sequence). The CDR3 loop spans 13 amino acids. The germline V and J ends were trimmed by 4 bases and 1 base, with 8 bases remaining between them. The CDR3 region has the DNA TGTGCCAGTAGTACAGGGGTATCCTACGAGCAGTACTTC. The encoded protein is CASSTGVSYEQYF.

V usage is TRBV20-1 and J usage is TRBJ2-1, with D uncertain. Trimming took off 0 bases at V and 8 bases at J, with 5 bases between the two ends. The CDR3 extends over 11 amino acids. Germline CDR1 and CDR2: DFQATT and SNEGSKA (reference sequence). The CDR3 loop is CSARDFDEQFF. The DNA for the CDR3 is TGCAGTGCTAGAGATTTTGATGAGCAGTTCTTC.

The rearrangement uses TRBV7-2 and TRBJ2-2, with 10 bases matching TRBD1. Trimming removed 5 bases from V and 5 bases from J; junction bases left unmatched: 8. The CDR3 spans 16 residues. Per germline, CDR1 SGHTA and CDR2 FQGNSA. CDR3 sequence: CASSLPGTGVTGELFF. The CDR3 nucleotides are TGTGCCAGCAGCCTCCCCGGGACAGGGGTTACCGGGGAGCTGTTTTTT.

The chain links TRBV19 to TRBJ1-1; 12 bases are shared with TRBD1. The V gene's germline CDR1 is LNHDA and CDR2 SQIVND (reference sequence). The CDR3 is 14 residues long. With 11 bases clipped from V and 3 bases from J, the junction kept 7 bases outside the gene matches. This CDR3 reads CACNRDRGHTEAFF. The CDR3 DNA is TGTGCCTGCAACCGGGACAGGGGGCACACTGAAGCTTTCTTT.

The table lists this clone with a count of one. The gene calls are TRBV30 and TRBJ1-1; D is ambiguous. The germline V and J ends were trimmed by 2 bases and 4 bases, with 20 bases remaining between them. CDR3 length: 16 residues. Germline loops: CDR1 GTSNPN, CDR2 SVGIG (reference sequence). CDR3 DNA: TGTGCCTGGAGTAGAGAATTTGGGAGAGGGAGCACTGAAGCTTTCTTT. It codes for CAWSREFGRGSTEAFF. The whole variable domain, filled in from reference TRBV30 and TRBJ1-1, reads SQTIHQWPATLVQPVGSPLSLECTVEGTSNPNLYWYRQAAGRGLQLLFYSVGIGQISSEVPQNLSASRPQDRQFILSSKKLLLSDSGFYLCAWSREFGRGSTEAFFGQGTRLTVV.